This is a list of T cell receptor beta chains from one sample in a study of Ad26.COV2.S vaccination and SARS-CoV-2 variants. The method was immunoSEQ multiplex PCR; TCRdb's version includes in-frame clones alone and lacks a portion of them. In the table there are about 400,000 clones, 83% of which are singletons. Sequencing used peripheral blood, obtained in a trial of Ad26.COV2.S vaccine versus placebo. The receptors come from a person aged 18 to 59 who received the Ad26.COV2.S COVID-19 vaccine or a placebo. CDR3s include the opening cysteine and the closing phenylalanine or tryptophan. D genes are given only for firm matches. Clone size appears in some rows only: once, few, many, or a class for an expanded clone.

TRBJ2-7	-	14	TRBV7-2	-	TGTGCCAGCAGCTTAGACAGCGCCTCCTACGAGCAGTACTTC	CASSLDSASYEQYF
TRBJ1-6	-	14	TRBV6-2/TRBV6-3	-	TGTGCCAGCAGTTACTTTGTACCTAATTCACCCCTCCACTTT	CASSYFVPNSPLHF
TRBJ2-7	-	13	TRBV13	-	TGTGCCAGCAGCGGACGCTTAGGGTACGAGCAGTACTTC	CASSGRLGYEQYF
TRBJ1-1	few	13	TRBV11-2	-	TGTGCCAGCGCCGGGGGGCTAAGGACTGAAGCTTTCTTT	CASAGGLRTEAFF
TRBJ2-1	-	18	TRBV6-1	-	TGTGCCAGCAGTGAACTAGCGCACTTTAGTGGCGGCACAACTGAGCAGTTCTTC	CASSELAHFSGGTTEQFF
TRBJ2-3	few	14	TRBV6-1	-	TGTGCCAGCAGTGAAAGTGTAGGCACAGATACGCAGTATTTT	CASSESVGTDTQYF
TRBJ2-7	-	15	TRBV24-1	-	TGTGCCACCAGTGATACGGGCGGGTCTCTCTACGAGCAGTACTTC	CATSDTGGSLYEQYF
TRBJ2-3	-	17	TRBV7-9	TRBD2	TGTGCCAGCACCTCATCGACCGGGAGGGGAGTCTGGGGTACGCAGTATTTT	CASTSSTGRGVWGTQYF
TRBJ2-7	-	13	TRBV10-3	-	TGTGCCATCAGTCCGGGACCCGTCGACGAGCAGTACTTC	CAISPGPVDEQYF
TRBJ2-1	-	16	TRBV7-6	-	TGTGCCAGCTCCTTAGTCTACAGGTCCCCCTCGGGTGAGCAGTTCTTC	CASSLVYRSPSGEQFF
TRBJ1-1	-	14	TRBV6-5	-	TGTGCCAGCAGTTACGGACAGTTGAACACTGAAGCTTTCTTT	CASSYGQLNTEAFF
TRBJ1-1	-	16	TRBV19	TRBD1	TGTGCCAGTAGTATTATGGGACAGGGAATGAACACTGAAGCTTTCTTT	CASSIMGQGMNTEAFF
TRBJ2-7	few	14	TRBV5-1	-	TGCGCCAGCAGTTATGATAGCGGAAACTACGAGCAGTACTTC	CASSYDSGNYEQYF
TRBJ2-1	-	16	TRBV6-2/TRBV6-3	TRBD2	TGTGCCAGCAGTTCCCCCCTAGCGGGGGGAAACAATGAGCAGTTCTTC	CASSSPLAGGNNEQFF
TRBJ1-2	-	13	TRBV10-2	TRBD1	TGCGCCAGCACCGACAGGGGGGTCTATGGCTACACCTTC	CASTDRGVYGYTF